This T cell receptor (beta chain) was sequenced during a study of T-cell reconstitution after alpha-beta-depleted transplantation in children. About this clonotype: Its antigen is unknown.

Whole-study findings and limits: Diversity and T-cell counts at one year after transplant derived mostly from new T cells. Expanded graft clones, several hundred of them, were reportedly the source of alpha-beta T cells about two months after transplant. In some patients, recipient T cells and intrathymic progenitors surviving conditioning explained high day-60 diversity.

Unique molecular identifiers tagged the TCRbeta library. A single record per CDR3 protein comes from TCRdb applying MiXCR to the PCR reads. This sample has over 90,000 distinct CDR3 sequences; 7% to 8% occur once, and the top ten carry around 15%. V dropped 0 bases and J dropped 0 bases, with 6 bases sitting between them. Germline assignment: CDR1 SGHVS and CDR2 FQNEAQ. The CDR3 is 16 amino acids. The origin of this receptor is a boy aged 2 to 10 with acute lymphoblastic leukemia, due to receive a stem cell transplant. The chain combines TRBV7-8 with TRBJ2-6; no clear D. The source was PBMCs, collected before TCRalphabeta/CD19-depleted stem cell transplant. The CDR3 DNA is TGTGCCAGCAGCTTAGCGGTCGCCTCTGGGGCCAACGTCCTGACTTTC. Its protein is CASSLAVASGANVLTF.